These T cell receptor beta chains were read from a single sample in a study of cytomegalovirus exposure and HLA in healthy donors. The protocol was immunoSEQ multiplex PCR, while the TCRdb copy is restricted to in-frame clones and leaves out a portion. The table has over 200,000 clones, 80% to 95% seen once; the top ten hold 2.5% to 3.5%. What was sequenced was PBMCs. The receptors were sampled from a woman in her 30s in good health and CMV-seronegative. CDR3s include the opening cysteine and the closing phenylalanine or tryptophan. The D gene is left open where the match is weak. The size of a clone is reported for some rows only, either as once, few or many, or as a class for expanded clones.

v_gene: TRBV10-3; abundance: .; j_gene: TRBJ1-2; d_gene: .; CDR3nt: TGTGCCATCAGTGATAGGGGCCAGGGCTACACCTTC; CDR3aa: CAISDRGQGYTF
v_gene: TRBV5-8; abundance: .; j_gene: TRBJ1-3; d_gene: .; CDR3nt: TGTGCCAGCAGCTTGGGTACAGGTAGCTCTGGAAACACCATATATTTT; CDR3aa: CASSLGTGSSGNTIYF
v_gene: TRBV4-3; abundance: .; j_gene: TRBJ2-1; d_gene: .; CDR3nt: TGCGCCAGCAGCCCTACCTCTACCCGGACTGTAAATGAGCAGTTCTTC; CDR3aa: CASSPTSTRTVNEQFF
v_gene: TRBV28; abundance: .; j_gene: TRBJ2-2; d_gene: .; CDR3nt: TGTGCCAGCAGTTTGGTCGCCTCCACCGGGGAGCTGTTTTTT; CDR3aa: CASSLVASTGELFF
v_gene: TRBV11-2; abundance: .; j_gene: TRBJ1-2; d_gene: .; CDR3nt: TGTGCCAGCAGCTCCATACAGGGAAACTATGGCTACACCTTC; CDR3aa: CASSSIQGNYGYTF
v_gene: TRBV7-2; abundance: .; j_gene: TRBJ1-2; d_gene: .; CDR3nt: TGTGCCAGCAGCCGACTCTTAGGAGGCTACACCTTC; CDR3aa: CASSRLLGGYTF
v_gene: TRBV5-5; abundance: .; j_gene: TRBJ2-4; d_gene: .; CDR3nt: TGTGCCAGCAGCTTGGCCCCGGTTCTCGGAGGAAACATTCAGTACTTC; CDR3aa: CASSLAPVLGGNIQYF
v_gene: TRBV11-3; abundance: .; j_gene: TRBJ2-7; d_gene: .; CDR3nt: TGTGCCAGCAGCTTAGCTAGGGACGAGCAGTACTTC; CDR3aa: CASSLARDEQYF
v_gene: TRBV18; abundance: .; j_gene: TRBJ1-2; d_gene: .; CDR3nt: TGTGCCAGCTCACCCGGGGGCCAGAAGGGCTACACCTTC; CDR3aa: CASSPGGQKGYTF
v_gene: TRBV28; abundance: once; j_gene: TRBJ1-1; d_gene: .; CDR3nt: TGTGCCAGCAGTTTATGGCAGGGTGAAGCTTTCTTT; CDR3aa: CASSLWQGEAFF
v_gene: TRBV27; abundance: once; j_gene: TRBJ2-7; d_gene: TRBD1; CDR3nt: TGTGCCAGCAGTCCGGGACAGGGAACTTACGAGCAGTACTTC; CDR3aa: CASSPGQGTYEQYF
v_gene: TRBV4-1; abundance: once; j_gene: TRBJ2-3; d_gene: .; CDR3nt: TGCGCCAGCAGCCAAGATACGGCGGATACGCAGTATTTT; CDR3aa: CASSQDTADTQYF
v_gene: TRBV19; abundance: .; j_gene: TRBJ1-5; d_gene: TRBD1; CDR3nt: TGTGCCAGTAGTATAGGGACAGGAAATCAGCCCCAGCATTTT; CDR3aa: CASSIGTGNQPQHF
v_gene: TRBV28; abundance: .; j_gene: TRBJ2-7; d_gene: .; CDR3nt: TGTGCCAGCAGTTCTGGACCATCTTACGAGCAGTACTTC; CDR3aa: CASSSGPSYEQYF
v_gene: TRBV11-3; abundance: .; j_gene: TRBJ1-3; d_gene: .; CDR3nt: TGTGCCAGCAGCCAAGGATCTGGAAACACCATATATTTT; CDR3aa: CASSQGSGNTIYF
v_gene: TRBV6-5; abundance: .; j_gene: TRBJ2-2; d_gene: TRBD1; CDR3nt: TGTGCCAGCATCCGGACAGGGTCAGCCGGGGAGCTGTTTTTT; CDR3aa: CASIRTGSAGELFF
v_gene: TRBV20-1; abundance: .; j_gene: TRBJ1-2; d_gene: .; CDR3nt: TGCAGTGGTGAGGGGGACTATGGCTACACCTTC; CDR3aa: CSGEGDYGYTF
v_gene: TRBV28; abundance: .; j_gene: TRBJ2-7; d_gene: .; CDR3nt: TGTGCCAGCAGTTTATCGAGCGAGCAGTACTTC; CDR3aa: CASSLSSEQYF
v_gene: TRBV4-2; abundance: .; j_gene: TRBJ1-4; d_gene: TRBD1; CDR3nt: TGTGCCAGCAGCCTACGGGACAGGGGGGATGAGGAAAAACTGTTTTTT; CDR3aa: CASSLRDRGDEEKLFF
v_gene: TRBV5-1; abundance: .; j_gene: TRBJ2-7; d_gene: TRBD1; CDR3nt: TGCGCCAGCAGCCGGGGACAGGAGGCCTACGAGCAGTACTTC; CDR3aa: CASSRGQEAYEQYF
v_gene: TRBV29-1; abundance: .; j_gene: TRBJ2-5; d_gene: .; CDR3nt: TGCAGCGTTGATGTAGGACATTTCCAAGAGACCCAGTACTTC; CDR3aa: CSVDVGHFQETQYF
v_gene: TRBV12-2; abundance: once; j_gene: TRBJ2-7; d_gene: .; CDR3nt: TGTGCAAGTCGCTTTAACTCGGGACGTACCTACGAGCAGTACTTC; CDR3aa: CASRFNSGRTYEQYF
v_gene: TRBV9; abundance: .; j_gene: TRBJ2-5; d_gene: TRBD1; CDR3nt: TGTGCCAGCAGCGGGGGACAGGGTCCGGAGACCCAGTACTTC; CDR3aa: CASSGGQGPETQYF
v_gene: TRBV6-5; abundance: .; j_gene: TRBJ2-1; d_gene: .; CDR3nt: TGTGCCAGCAGTTACAGGAGTTGGGATGAGCAGTTCTTC; CDR3aa: CASSYRSWDEQFF
v_gene: TRBV9; abundance: .; j_gene: TRBJ2-1; d_gene: TRBD1; CDR3nt: TGTGCCAGCAGCGTGGGGACAGGCGGTGAGCAGTTCTTC; CDR3aa: CASSVGTGGEQFF
v_gene: TRBV19; abundance: .; j_gene: TRBJ1-4; d_gene: TRBD1; CDR3nt: TGTGCCAGTAGGACCCTCGGGACAGGGTTCGAAAAACTGTTTTTT; CDR3aa: CASRTLGTGFEKLFF
v_gene: TRBV2; abundance: .; j_gene: TRBJ2-7; d_gene: .; CDR3nt: TGTGCCAGCACTTTAGAGTCCTACGAGCAGTACTTC; CDR3aa: CASTLESYEQYF
v_gene: TRBV9; abundance: .; j_gene: TRBJ2-2; d_gene: .; CDR3nt: TGTGCCAGCAGCGTTGGGGCAGTAGGGGCCGGGGAGCTGTTTTTT; CDR3aa: CASSVGAVGAGELFF
v_gene: TRBV7-9; abundance: .; j_gene: TRBJ2-4; d_gene: .; CDR3nt: TGTGCCAGCAGCTTAGGGGCCAAAAACATTCAGTACTTC; CDR3aa: CASSLGAKNIQYF
v_gene: TRBV7-2; abundance: .; j_gene: TRBJ2-7; d_gene: TRBD1; CDR3nt: TGTGCCAGCAGCTTATCCCCCGGACTACAGGGGGACGAGCAGTACTTC; CDR3aa: CASSLSPGLQGDEQYF
v_gene: TRBV4-1; abundance: .; j_gene: TRBJ2-3; d_gene: .; CDR3nt: TGCGCCAGCAGCCAAGACAGTACCACAGATACGCAGTATTTT; CDR3aa: CASSQDSTTDTQYF
v_gene: TRBV11-3; abundance: .; j_gene: TRBJ2-3; d_gene: .; CDR3nt: TGTGCCAGCAGCTTAGGGTCTGGACAAACAGATACGCAGTATTTT; CDR3aa: CASSLGSGQTDTQYF
v_gene: TRBV7-8; abundance: once; j_gene: TRBJ2-1; d_gene: TRBD2; CDR3nt: TGTGCCAGCAGGCGGACTAGCGGGAGTTCTTACAATGAGCAGTTCTTC; CDR3aa: CASRRTSGSSYNEQFF
v_gene: TRBV28; abundance: .; j_gene: TRBJ2-7; d_gene: .; CDR3nt: TGTGCCAGCAGTTTAACGGCGCCTAGCTCCTACGAGCAGTACTTC; CDR3aa: CASSLTAPSSYEQYF
v_gene: TRBV25-1; abundance: .; j_gene: TRBJ2-5; d_gene: TRBD2; CDR3nt: TGTGCCAGCATGGGGCTAGCGGCCCCTTACTTC; CDR3aa: CASMGLAAPYF
v_gene: TRBV28; abundance: .; j_gene: TRBJ2-6; d_gene: TRBD1; CDR3nt: TGTGCCAGCAAAACCGGGACAGGGGTTCCGGGGGCCAACGTCCTGACTTTC; CDR3aa: CASKTGTGVPGANVLTF
v_gene: TRBV11-2; abundance: .; j_gene: TRBJ2-1; d_gene: TRBD1; CDR3nt: TGTGCCAGCAGCTTAGCCTTAGGGGGACAGGGTGAATACAATGAGCAGTTCTTC; CDR3aa: CASSLALGGQGEYNEQFF
v_gene: TRBV14; abundance: .; j_gene: TRBJ2-7; d_gene: .; CDR3nt: TGTGCCAGCGAACTCCCCGAGTGGGAGAGCCCCACTACCTTCTACGAGCAGTACTTC; CDR3aa: CASELPEWESPTTFYEQYF
v_gene: TRBV5-1; abundance: .; j_gene: TRBJ2-7; d_gene: TRBD2; CDR3nt: TGCGCCAGCAGCCTAGGACTAGCGGGAGTGGTATACGAGCAGTACTTC; CDR3aa: CASSLGLAGVVYEQYF
v_gene: TRBV10-2; abundance: .; j_gene: TRBJ2-7; d_gene: .; CDR3nt: TGCGCCAGCAGCACACCCGGGAGTCGCTACGAGCAGTACTTC; CDR3aa: CASSTPGSRYEQYF
v_gene: TRBV4-2; abundance: .; j_gene: TRBJ2-2; d_gene: TRBD2; CDR3nt: TGTGCCAGCAGCCAAGACCCAGCGGGGATAACCGGGGAGCTGTTTTTT; CDR3aa: CASSQDPAGITGELFF
v_gene: TRBV27; abundance: .; j_gene: TRBJ2-7; d_gene: .; CDR3nt: TGTGCCAGCAGTTCCAGGGGACTAATAGAGCAGTACTTC; CDR3aa: CASSSRGLIEQYF
v_gene: TRBV5-8; abundance: .; j_gene: TRBJ2-7; d_gene: .; CDR3nt: TGTGCCAGCGAGAAGCAGAGGACAGCAGGGAACGAGCAGTACTTC; CDR3aa: CASEKQRTAGNEQYF